This is a list of T cell receptor beta chains from one sample in a study of response to subunit inactivated influenza vaccine. TCRdb passed the RT-PCR reads through MiXCR, listing each CDR3 protein once. This sample has roughly 500,000 distinct CDR3 sequences, with roughly 23% found just once. This material consisted of CD4+ T cells sorted from PBMCs, taken roughly 5 days after vaccination. Receptor source: a man aged 45 to 65 who received an inactivated influenza vaccine. CDR3s include the opening cysteine and the closing phenylalanine or tryptophan. D genes are given only for firm matches. Clone sizes are given selectively: once, few, many, or a class where the clone is expanded.

CARGGPTPTLEQYF | TGTGCCAGGGGGGGCCCGACCCCTACGTTGGAGCAGTACTTC | few | TRBJ2-7 | TRBV12-3/TRBV12-4 | NA
CASSLFREGEAFF | TGTGCCAGCAGCTTATTCAGGGAGGGTGAAGCTTTCTTT | NA | TRBJ1-1 | TRBV7-2 | NA
CSTSGGRAQHF | TGCAGCACGTCCGGCGGGAGAGCCCAGCATTTT | NA | TRBJ1-5 | TRBV20-1 | NA
CASSGTSREQYF | TGTGCCAGCAGCGGGACTAGCCGCGAGCAGTACTTC | NA | TRBJ2-7 | TRBV5-5 | TRBD2
CSAGGGRSNEQFF | TGCAGTGCGGGTGGGGGAAGGAGTAATGAGCAGTTCTTC | few | TRBJ2-1 | TRBV20-1 | NA
CASTPGLGLGYGYTF | TGTGCCAGCACCCCAGGGCTTGGCCTCGGCTATGGCTACACCTTC | NA | TRBJ1-2 | TRBV4-2 | NA
CASSLVTGEIYEQYF | TGTGCCAGCAGCTTAGTGACGGGAGAGATCTACGAGCAGTACTTC | NA | TRBJ2-7 | TRBV7-2 | NA
CASSLVLSSFSRGLLNTEAFF | TGTGCCAGCAGCTTAGTTCTCTCCTCGTTCAGCAGGGGGCTTTTAAACACTGAAGCTTTCTTT | NA | TRBJ1-1 | TRBV11-2 | TRBD1
CSARKRGLGTEAFF | TGCAGTGCTAGAAAACGGGGGTTGGGCACTGAAGCTTTCTTT | NA | TRBJ1-1 | TRBV20-1 | NA
CASSLRRGGSYEQYF | TGTGCCAGCAGCTTGCGCAGGGGAGGATCCTACGAGCAGTACTTC | many | TRBJ2-7 | TRBV5-6 | NA
CASSLGRAEYNEQFF | TGTGCCAGCAGCTTAGGCAGGGCAGAATACAATGAGCAGTTCTTC | NA | TRBJ2-1 | TRBV7-9 | NA
CSARRLEGYQETQYF | TGCAGTGCTAGACGACTAGAGGGGTACCAAGAGACCCAGTACTTC | NA | TRBJ2-5 | TRBV20-1 | NA
CSADRDSHSYEQYF | TGCAGTGCCGACCGGGACTCTCACTCCTACGAGCAGTACTTC | few | TRBJ2-7 | TRBV20-1 | NA
CASRPAPRETQYF | TGTGCCAGCAGACCCGCTCCAAGGGAGACCCAGTACTTC | NA | TRBJ2-5 | TRBV6-6 | NA
CSASPPAGTGVTEAFF | TGCAGTGCTAGCCCCCCCGCCGGGACAGGCGTCACTGAAGCTTTCTTT | few | TRBJ1-1 | TRBV20-1 | TRBD1
CASSLATGPSYEQYF | TGCGCCAGCAGCTTGGCGACAGGCCCATCTTACGAGCAGTACTTC | NA | TRBJ2-7 | TRBV5-1 | NA
CSVTEKGTEAFF | TGCAGTGTTACGGAAAAGGGTACAGAAGCTTTCTTT | few | TRBJ1-1 | TRBV20-1 | NA
CASSDFRSREQFF | TGTGCCAGCAGTGACTTCCGCAGCCGTGAGCAGTTCTTC | NA | TRBJ2-1 | TRBV6-2/TRBV6-3 | NA
CASSQGLPLTDTQYF | TGCGCCAGCAGCCAAGGACTCCCTCTCACAGATACGCAGTATTTT | few | TRBJ2-3 | TRBV4-3 | NA
CASSLSSGYTQHF | TGTGCCAGCAGTTTATCTTCAGGGTACACCCAGCATTTT | NA | TRBJ1-5 | TRBV12-3/TRBV12-4 | NA
CASSPPGRSLGQPYF | TGTGCCAGCTCACCACCGGGCAGGAGTCTGGGACAACCTTACTTC | NA | TRBJ2-1 | TRBV18 | NA
CSVARTSRSYEQYF | TGCAGCGTTGCTAGGACTAGCCGATCCTACGAGCAGTACTTC | NA | TRBJ2-7 | TRBV29-1 | TRBD2
CASSVFVQGAGELFF | TGTGCCAGCAGCGTATTTGTACAGGGAGCCGGGGAGCTGTTTTTT | NA | TRBJ2-2 | TRBV9 | NA
CASRSTAYGYTF | TGTGCCAGCCGTTCCACAGCCTATGGCTACACCTTC | NA | TRBJ1-2 | TRBV12-3/TRBV12-4 | NA
CASRGDGLYEQYF | TGTGCCAGCAGGGGGGACGGGCTCTACGAGCAGTACTTC | NA | TRBJ2-7 | TRBV27 | NA
CATSSGRANNQPQHF | TGTGCCACCAGCAGTGGTAGGGCCAACAATCAGCCCCAGCATTTT | few | TRBJ1-5 | TRBV15 | NA
CASSRTGTDTEAFF | TGCGCCAGCAGTCGTACCGGGACGGACACTGAAGCTTTCTTT | NA | TRBJ1-1 | TRBV5-1 | NA
CASSGTHRLGTQYF | TGTGCCAGCAGCGGGACTCACCGGCTTGGTACGCAGTATTTT | NA | TRBJ2-3 | TRBV12-3/TRBV12-4 | NA
CAISESGGASTDTQYF | TGTGCCATCAGTGAGTCGGGCGGGGCCTCCACAGATACGCAGTATTTT | many | TRBJ2-3 | TRBV10-3 | NA
CATGLAGDNSGANVLTF | TGTGCCACAGGACTAGCGGGGGACAACTCTGGGGCCAACGTCCTGACTTTC | NA | TRBJ2-6 | TRBV28 | TRBD2
CASSPRPVGSYNEQFF | TGTGCCAGCAGCCCCCGCCCCGTCGGCTCCTACAATGAGCAGTTCTTC | NA | TRBJ2-1 | TRBV7-8 | NA
CASSQGGRNYEQYF | TGTGCCAGCAGCCAAGGGGGACGGAACTACGAGCAGTACTTC | few | TRBJ2-7 | TRBV5-6 | NA
CATRPGFGGTDTQYF | TGCGCCACGCGTCCGGGGTTCGGCGGCACAGATACGCAGTATTTT | NA | TRBJ2-3 | TRBV5-1 | NA
CASSPPLGTGELFF | TGCGCCAGCAGCCCTCCCCTGGGGACAGGGGAACTGTTTTTT | NA | TRBJ1-4 | TRBV4-1 | TRBD1
CASSHGPAGLSTDTQYF | TGCGCCAGCAGCCATGGCCCCGCAGGGCTAAGTACAGATACGCAGTATTTT | NA | TRBJ2-3 | TRBV4-1 | NA
CASTQGSGANVLTF | TGTGCCAGCACTCAGGGCTCTGGGGCCAACGTCCTGACTTTC | NA | TRBJ2-6 | TRBV2 | NA
CSARDRDRGHEQYF | TGCAGTGCTAGAGATCGGGACAGGGGGCACGAGCAGTACTTC | few | TRBJ2-7 | TRBV20-1 | TRBD1
CASRETGQTGELFF | TGTGCCAGCAGGGAGACGGGCCAAACCGGGGAGCTGTTTTTT | many | TRBJ2-2 | TRBV25-1 | NA
CASSSLRGWREQFF | TGTGCCAGCAGCTCACTTAGAGGGTGGAGGGAGCAGTTCTTC | NA | TRBJ2-1 | TRBV11-2 | NA
CASSKGPGEQYF | TGTGCCAGCAGTAAGGGACCCGGCGAGCAGTACTTC | NA | TRBJ2-7 | TRBV25-1 | NA
CASSLVLGGEAFF | TGTGCCAGCAGCTTAGTACTGGGGGGTGAAGCTTTCTTT | NA | TRBJ1-1 | TRBV7-9 | NA
CARSPDEQYF | TGTGCCAGGTCCCCGGACGAGCAGTACTTC | few | TRBJ2-7 | TRBV2 | NA